The 5 T cell receptor beta chains given below trace back to one sample, sequenced in a study of control samples from healthy donors and cancer patients. Sequencing used immunoSEQ multiplex PCR; TCRdb keeps in-frame clones, though not all of them. Seen here are about 54,000 clones, approximately 96% observed once, and the top ten hold 1.5% to 2%. The sequenced sample consisted of blood. The receptors were sampled from a woman aged 25 to 39 in good health.

This chain uses TRBV6-5 with TRBJ1-1; D uncertain. This CDR3 has 14 residues. V lost 5 bases and J lost 0, with 10 bases in between. CDR1 and CDR2 (germline): MNHEY, SVGAGI. CDR3 protein: CASSNVGLNTEAFF. The CDR3 region has the DNA TGTGCCAGCAGTAATGTGGGGTTGAACACTGAAGCTTTCTTT.

V gene TRBV25-1 combines with J gene TRBJ1-5; D ambiguous. Germline V lookup: CDR1 MGHDK, CDR2 SYGVNS. CDR3 length equals 14 residues. V was clipped by 5 bases and J by 2 bases, with 10 bases between them. CDR3 amino acids: CASSKREGNQPQHF. The CDR3 coding sequence is TGTGCCAGCAGTAAGAGGGAAGGCAATCAGCCCCAGCATTTT.

V usage is TRBV6-2 or TRBV6-3 and J usage is TRBJ2-4; D gene ambiguous. CDR1 and CDR2 (germline): MNHEY, SVGEGT. Deletions cut 0 bases from V and 1 base from J, with 4 bases between. The CDR3 is 14 amino acids. The CDR3 DNA reads TGTGCCAGCAGTTACTCCGGGGCCAAAAACATTCAGTACTTC. This encodes CASSYSGAKNIQYF.

The chain uses TRBV11-2 and TRBJ2-1, with a possible D match to TRBD1 (6 bases). The ends were cut back, 4 bases at V and 5 bases at J, with 15 bases in the middle. Germline-derived CDR1 and CDR2 are SGHAT and FQNNGV. The CDR3 covers 15 residues. CDR3 sequence reads: CASSSTDKGDNEQFF. In DNA form, the CDR3 reads TGTGCCAGCAGCTCCACCGACAAGGGGGACAATGAGCAGTTCTTC.

This chain links TRBV4-2 with TRBJ2-1, with TRBD1 matching over 8 bases. V gave up 6 bases and J gave up 2 bases; unmatched junction bases: 15. The CDR3 is 18 amino acids. Germline CDR1 and CDR2: LGHNA and YNFKEQ. The CDR3 region has the DNA TGTGCCAGCAGTCCACTGGGGGGAACGGGACAGGCCTACAATGAGCAGTTCTTC. This sequence encodes CASSPLGGTGQAYNEQFF.